This T cell receptor beta chain was observed in a study of T cell changes during pregnancy in multiple sclerosis. This clone was picked up a small number of times. This CDR3 contains 14 residues. Unmatched junction bases numbered 5, after V lost 4 bases and J lost 7 bases. The germline V gene encodes CDR1 LNHDA and CDR2 SQIVND (reference sequence). Profiling relied on immunoSEQ multiplex PCR, and the TCRdb table lists in-frame clones only, not all of them. The sample consists of about 40,000 clones, approximately 88% of them appearing once. The input for sequencing was peripheral blood, taken in the first trimester of pregnancy. J is TRBJ2-2 and V is TRBV19, with 8 bases aligning to TRBD1. The receptor's source is a female donor in good health, enrolled as a control in a pregnancy study. CDR3 amino acids: CASSTTGDGGELFF. CDR3 bases: TGTGCCAGTAGTACGACAGGGGACGGCGGGGAGCTGTTTTTT.